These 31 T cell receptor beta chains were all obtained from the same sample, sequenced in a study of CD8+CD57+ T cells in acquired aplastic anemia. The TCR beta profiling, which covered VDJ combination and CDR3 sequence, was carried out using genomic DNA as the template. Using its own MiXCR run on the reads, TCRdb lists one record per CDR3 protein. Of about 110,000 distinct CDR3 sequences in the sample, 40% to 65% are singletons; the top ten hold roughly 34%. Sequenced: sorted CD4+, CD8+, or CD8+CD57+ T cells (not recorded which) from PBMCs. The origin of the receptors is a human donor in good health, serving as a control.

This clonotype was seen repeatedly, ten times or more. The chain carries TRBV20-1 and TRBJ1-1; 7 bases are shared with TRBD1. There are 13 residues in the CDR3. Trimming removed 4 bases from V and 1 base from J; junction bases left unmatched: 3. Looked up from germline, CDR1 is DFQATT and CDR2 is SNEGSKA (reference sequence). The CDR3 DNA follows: TGCAGTGCTACCGACAGGGAGAACACTGAAGCTTTCTTT. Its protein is CSATDRENTEAFF.

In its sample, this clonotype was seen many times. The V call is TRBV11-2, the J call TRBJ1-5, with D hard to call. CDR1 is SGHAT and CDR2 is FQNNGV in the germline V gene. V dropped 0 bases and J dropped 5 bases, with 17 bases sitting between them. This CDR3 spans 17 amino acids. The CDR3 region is CASSLDLSQMIDQPQHF. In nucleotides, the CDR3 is TGTGCCAGCAGCTTAGATCTCTCCCAAATGATAGATCAGCCCCAGCATTTT.

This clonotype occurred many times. CDR3 coding DNA: TGTGCCAGCAGCTTAGTCCTTCTACAGGGGGCAGAGAATGAGCAGTTCTTC. Amino acid sequence: CASSLVLLQGAENEQFF. The V and J genes are TRBV7-2 and TRBJ2-1; 9 bases match TRBD1. The CDR3 length is 17 residues. With V trimmed by 1 base and J by 7 bases, 11 bases remained unmatched. The germline gives CDR1 SGHTA, CDR2 FQGNSA.

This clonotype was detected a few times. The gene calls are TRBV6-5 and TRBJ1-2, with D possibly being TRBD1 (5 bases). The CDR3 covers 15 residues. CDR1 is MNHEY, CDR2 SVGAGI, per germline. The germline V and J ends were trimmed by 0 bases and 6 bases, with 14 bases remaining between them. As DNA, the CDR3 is TGTGCCAGCAGTTACTCGTCGGGGCCTCTGGATGGCTACACCTTC. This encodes CASSYSSGPLDGYTF.

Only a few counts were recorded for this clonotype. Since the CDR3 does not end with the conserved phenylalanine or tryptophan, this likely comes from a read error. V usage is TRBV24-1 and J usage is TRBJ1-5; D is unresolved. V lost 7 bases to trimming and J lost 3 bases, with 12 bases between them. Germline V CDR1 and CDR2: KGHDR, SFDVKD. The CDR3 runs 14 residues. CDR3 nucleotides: TGTGCCACCAGCTGGGCAGGAGACAATCAGCCCCAGCATCTT. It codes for CATSWAGDNQPQHL.

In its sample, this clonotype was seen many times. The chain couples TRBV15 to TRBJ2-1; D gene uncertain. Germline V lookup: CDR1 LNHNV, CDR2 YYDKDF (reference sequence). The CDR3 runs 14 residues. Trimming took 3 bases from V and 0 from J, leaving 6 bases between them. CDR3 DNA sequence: TGTGCCACCAGCAGCACTATCTCCTACAATGAGCAGTTCTTC. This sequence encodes CATSSTISYNEQFF. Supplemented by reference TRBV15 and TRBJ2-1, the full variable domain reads DAMVIQNPRYQVTQFGKPVTLSCSQTLNHNVMYWYQQKSSQAPKLLFHYYDKDFNNEADTPDNFQSRRPNTSFCFLDIRSPGLGDTAMYLCATSSTISYNEQFFGPGTRLTVL.

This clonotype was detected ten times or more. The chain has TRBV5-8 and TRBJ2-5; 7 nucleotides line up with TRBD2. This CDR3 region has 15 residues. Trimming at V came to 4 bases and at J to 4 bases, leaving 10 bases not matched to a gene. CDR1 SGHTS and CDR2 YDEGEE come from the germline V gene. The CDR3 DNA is TGTGCCAGCAGCACCACCGCGGGGGTGGGAGAGACCCAGTACTTC. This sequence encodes CASSTTAGVGETQYF. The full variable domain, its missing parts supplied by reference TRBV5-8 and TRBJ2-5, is EAGVTQSPTHLIKTRGQQATLRCSPISGHTSVYWYQQALGLGLQFLLWYDEGEERNRGNFPPRFSGRQFPNYSSELNVNALELEDSALYLCASSTTAGVGETQYFGPGTRLLVL.

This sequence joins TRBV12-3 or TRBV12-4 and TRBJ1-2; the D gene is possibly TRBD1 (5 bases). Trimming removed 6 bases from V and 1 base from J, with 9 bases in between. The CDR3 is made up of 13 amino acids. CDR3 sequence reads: CASRLDNNYGYTF. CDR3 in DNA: TGTGCCAGCAGACTGGACAATAACTATGGCTACACCTTC.

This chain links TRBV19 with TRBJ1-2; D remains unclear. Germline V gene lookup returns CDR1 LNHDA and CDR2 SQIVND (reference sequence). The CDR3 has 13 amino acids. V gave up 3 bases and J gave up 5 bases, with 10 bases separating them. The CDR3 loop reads CASSMVVGYGYTF. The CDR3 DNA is TGTGCCAGTAGTATGGTCGTGGGGTATGGCTACACCTTC.

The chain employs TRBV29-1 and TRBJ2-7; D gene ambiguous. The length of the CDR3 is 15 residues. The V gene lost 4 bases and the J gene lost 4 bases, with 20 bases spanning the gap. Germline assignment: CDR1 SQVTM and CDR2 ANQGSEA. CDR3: CSVAHRGKTSYEQYF. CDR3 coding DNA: TGCAGCGTTGCCCACAGAGGCAAGACGTCTTACGAGCAGTACTTC.

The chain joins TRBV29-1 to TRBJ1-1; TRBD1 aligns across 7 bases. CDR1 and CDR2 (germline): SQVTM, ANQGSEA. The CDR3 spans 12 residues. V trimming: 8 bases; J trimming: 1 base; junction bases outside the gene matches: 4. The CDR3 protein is CSLRTGNTEAFF. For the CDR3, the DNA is TGCAGCCTAAGGACAGGGAACACTGAAGCTTTCTTT.

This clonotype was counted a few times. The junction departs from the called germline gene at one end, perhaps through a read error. DNA for the CDR3: TGTGCCAGCACCTCGAGACAGGATGAGCAGCTCTTC. Translation gives CASTSRQDEQLF. This chain joins TRBV2 and TRBJ2-1; D possibly corresponds to TRBD1 (6 bases). CDR1 is SNHLY and CDR2 is FYNNEI in the germline V gene. This CDR3 has 12 amino acids.

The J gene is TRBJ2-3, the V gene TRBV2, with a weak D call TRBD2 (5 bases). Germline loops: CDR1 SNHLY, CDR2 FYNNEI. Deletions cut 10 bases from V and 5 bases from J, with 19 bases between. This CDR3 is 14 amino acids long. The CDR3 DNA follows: TGTGCCACCGCACCCCACGAGGGCCAAGATACGCAGTATTTT. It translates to CATAPHEGQDTQYF.

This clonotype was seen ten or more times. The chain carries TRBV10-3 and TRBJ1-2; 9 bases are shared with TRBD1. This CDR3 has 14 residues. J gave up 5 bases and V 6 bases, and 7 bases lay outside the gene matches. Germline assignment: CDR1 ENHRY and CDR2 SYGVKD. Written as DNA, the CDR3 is TGTGCCATCAGAAGACCGGGACAGGGTTATGGCTACACCTTC. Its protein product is CAIRRPGQGYGYTF.

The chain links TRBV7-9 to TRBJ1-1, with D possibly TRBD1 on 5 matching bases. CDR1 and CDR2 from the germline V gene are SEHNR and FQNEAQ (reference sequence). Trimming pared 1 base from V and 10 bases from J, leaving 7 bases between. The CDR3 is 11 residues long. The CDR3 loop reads CASSLVGGAFF. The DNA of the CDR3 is TGTGCCAGCAGCTTAGTGGGGGGAGCTTTCTTT.

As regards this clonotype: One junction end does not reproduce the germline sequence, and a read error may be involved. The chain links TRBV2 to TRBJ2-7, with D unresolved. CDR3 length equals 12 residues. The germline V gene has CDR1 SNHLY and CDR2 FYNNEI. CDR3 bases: TGTGCCAGCATTAGGAGCTCCTACAAGCAGTACTTC. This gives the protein CASIRSSYKQYF.

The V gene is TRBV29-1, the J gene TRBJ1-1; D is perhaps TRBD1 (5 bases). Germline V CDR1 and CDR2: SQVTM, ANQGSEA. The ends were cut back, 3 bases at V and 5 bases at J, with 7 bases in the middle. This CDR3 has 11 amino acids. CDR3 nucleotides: TGCAGCGTTGATTGGGGGACTGAAGCTTTCTTT. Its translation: CSVDWGTEAFF.

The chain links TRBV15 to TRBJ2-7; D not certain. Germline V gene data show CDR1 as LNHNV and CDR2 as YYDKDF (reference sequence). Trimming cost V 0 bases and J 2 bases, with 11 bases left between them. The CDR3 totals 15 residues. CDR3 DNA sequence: TGTGCCACCAGCAGAGATCGGAGTCAGCCCTACGAGCAGTACTTC. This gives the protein CATSRDRSQPYEQYF.

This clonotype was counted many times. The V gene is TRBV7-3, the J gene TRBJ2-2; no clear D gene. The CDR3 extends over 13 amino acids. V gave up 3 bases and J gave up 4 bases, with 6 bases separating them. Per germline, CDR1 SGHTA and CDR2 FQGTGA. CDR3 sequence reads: CASSFPGTGELFF. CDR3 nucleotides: TGTGCCAGCAGCTTCCCGGGCACCGGGGAGCTGTTTTTT.

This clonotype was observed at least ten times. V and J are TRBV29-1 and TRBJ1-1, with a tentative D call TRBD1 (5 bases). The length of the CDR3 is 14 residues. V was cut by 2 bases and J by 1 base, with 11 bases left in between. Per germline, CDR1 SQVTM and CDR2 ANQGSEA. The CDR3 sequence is CSVEWGEANTEAFF. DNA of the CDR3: TGCAGCGTTGAATGGGGGGAAGCGAACACTGAAGCTTTCTTT.

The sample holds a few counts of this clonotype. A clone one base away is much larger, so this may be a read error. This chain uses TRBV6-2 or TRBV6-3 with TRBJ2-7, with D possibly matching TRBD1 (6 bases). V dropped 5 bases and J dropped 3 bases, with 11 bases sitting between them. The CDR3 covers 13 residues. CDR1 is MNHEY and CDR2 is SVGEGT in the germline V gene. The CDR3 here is CASSAEGVYEQYF. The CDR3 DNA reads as TGTGCCAGCAGTGCTGAGGGGGTCTACGAGCAGTACTTC.

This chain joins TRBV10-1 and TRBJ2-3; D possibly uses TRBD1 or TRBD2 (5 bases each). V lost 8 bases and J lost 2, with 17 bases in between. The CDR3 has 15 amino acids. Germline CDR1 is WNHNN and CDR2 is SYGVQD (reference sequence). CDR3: CASGWDRAYTDTQYF. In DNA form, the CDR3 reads TGCGCCAGCGGCTGGGACCGGGCCTACACAGATACGCAGTATTTT.

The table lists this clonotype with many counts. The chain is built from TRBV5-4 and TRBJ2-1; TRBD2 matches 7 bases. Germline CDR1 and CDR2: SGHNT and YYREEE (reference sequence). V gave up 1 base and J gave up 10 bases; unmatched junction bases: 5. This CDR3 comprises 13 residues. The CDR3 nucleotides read TGTGCCAGCAGCTTGCAACGGGGAGGGGAGCAGTTCTTC. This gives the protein CASSLQRGGEQFF.

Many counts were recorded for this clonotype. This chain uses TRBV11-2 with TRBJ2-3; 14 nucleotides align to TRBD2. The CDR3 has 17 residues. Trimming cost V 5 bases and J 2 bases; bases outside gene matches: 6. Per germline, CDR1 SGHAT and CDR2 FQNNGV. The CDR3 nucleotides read TGTGCCAGCAGCGGGACTAGCGGGAGACATCCCACAGATACGCAGTATTTT. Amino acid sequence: CASSGTSGRHPTDTQYF.

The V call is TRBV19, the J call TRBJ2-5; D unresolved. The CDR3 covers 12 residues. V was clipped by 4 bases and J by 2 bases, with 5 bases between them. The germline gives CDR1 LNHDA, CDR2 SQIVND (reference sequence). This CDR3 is CASSTWQETQYF. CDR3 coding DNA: TGTGCCAGTAGTACCTGGCAAGAGACCCAGTACTTC.

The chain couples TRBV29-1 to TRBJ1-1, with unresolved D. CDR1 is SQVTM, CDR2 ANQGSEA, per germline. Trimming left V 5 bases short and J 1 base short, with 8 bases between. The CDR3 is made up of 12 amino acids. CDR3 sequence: CSVRGANTEAFF. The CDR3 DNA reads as TGCAGCGTTCGGGGTGCGAACACTGAAGCTTTCTTT.

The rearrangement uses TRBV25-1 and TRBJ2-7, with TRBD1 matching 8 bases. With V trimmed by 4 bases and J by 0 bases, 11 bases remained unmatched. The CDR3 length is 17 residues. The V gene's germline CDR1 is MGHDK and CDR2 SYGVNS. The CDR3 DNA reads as TGTGCCAGCAGTGGGACGGACAGGGACACCACCTCCTACGAGCAGTACTTC. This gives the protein CASSGTDRDTTSYEQYF.

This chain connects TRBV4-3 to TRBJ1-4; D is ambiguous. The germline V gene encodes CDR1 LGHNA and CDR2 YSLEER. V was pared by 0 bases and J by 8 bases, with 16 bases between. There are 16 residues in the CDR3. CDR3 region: CASSQDGRSRREKLFF. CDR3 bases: TGCGCCAGCAGCCAAGATGGCCGATCCCGTCGAGAAAAACTGTTTTTT.

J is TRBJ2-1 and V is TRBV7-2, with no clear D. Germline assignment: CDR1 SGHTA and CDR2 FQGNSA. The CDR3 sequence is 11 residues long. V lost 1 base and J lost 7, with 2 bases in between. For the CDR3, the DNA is TGTGCCAGCAGCTTAGATAATGAGCAGTTCTTC. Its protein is CASSLDNEQFF. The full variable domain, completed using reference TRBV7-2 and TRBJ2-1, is GAGVSQSPSNKVTEKGKDVELRCDPISGHTALYWYRQSLGQGLEFLIYFQGNSAPDKSGLPSDRFSAERTGGSVSTLTIQRTQQEDSAVYLCASSLDNEQFFGPGTRLTVL.

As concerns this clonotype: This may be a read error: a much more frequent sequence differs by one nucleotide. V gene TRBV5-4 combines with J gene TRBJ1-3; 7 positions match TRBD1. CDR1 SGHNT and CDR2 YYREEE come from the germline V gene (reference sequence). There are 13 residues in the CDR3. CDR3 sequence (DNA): TGTGCCAGCAGCGGGACAGATGGAAACACCATATGTTTT. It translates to CASSGTDGNTICF.

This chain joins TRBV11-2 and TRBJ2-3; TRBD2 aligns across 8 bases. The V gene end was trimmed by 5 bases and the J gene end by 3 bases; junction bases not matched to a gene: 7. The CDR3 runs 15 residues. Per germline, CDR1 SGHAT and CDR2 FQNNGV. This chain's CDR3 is CASSPYPSGTDTQYF. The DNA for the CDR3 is TGTGCCAGCAGCCCATATCCTAGCGGGACAGATACGCAGTATTTT.